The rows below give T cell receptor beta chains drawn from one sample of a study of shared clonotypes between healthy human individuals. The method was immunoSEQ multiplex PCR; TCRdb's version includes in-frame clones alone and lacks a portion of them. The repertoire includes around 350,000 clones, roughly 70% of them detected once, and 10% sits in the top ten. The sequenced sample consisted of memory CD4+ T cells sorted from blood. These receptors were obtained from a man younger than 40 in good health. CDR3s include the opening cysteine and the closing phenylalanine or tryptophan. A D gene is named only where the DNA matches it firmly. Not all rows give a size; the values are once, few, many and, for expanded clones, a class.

CDR3aa: CASSSVSHGELFF
CDR3nt: TGTGCCAGCAGCTCGGTTTCTCACGGGGAGCTGTTTTTT
abundance: -
d_gene: -
j_gene: TRBJ2-2
v_gene: TRBV5-5

CDR3aa: CASSLVTGAEQFF
CDR3nt: TGTGCCAGCAGCTTAGTGACAGGGGCTGAGCAGTTCTTC
abundance: -
d_gene: TRBD1
j_gene: TRBJ2-1
v_gene: TRBV7-2

CDR3aa: CASSIRGQGSTDTQYF
CDR3nt: TGTGCCAGTAGTATAAGGGGACAGGGGAGCACAGATACGCAGTATTTT
abundance: -
d_gene: TRBD1
j_gene: TRBJ2-3
v_gene: TRBV19

CDR3aa: CASLPGGGADTQYF
CDR3nt: TGTGCCAGCCTGCCCGGGGGAGGCGCAGATACGCAGTATTTT
abundance: once
d_gene: -
j_gene: TRBJ2-3
v_gene: TRBV7-2

CDR3aa: CASSIGLAEQFF
CDR3nt: TGTGCCAGTAGTATCGGCCTTGCGGAGCAGTTCTTC
abundance: -
d_gene: -
j_gene: TRBJ2-1
v_gene: TRBV19

CDR3aa: CASKGRTNEKLFF
CDR3nt: TGTGCCAGCAAGGGACGGACTAATGAAAAACTGTTTTTT
abundance: many
d_gene: -
j_gene: TRBJ1-4
v_gene: TRBV2

CDR3aa: CASSLGLRAGEKLFF
CDR3nt: TGTGCCAGCAGCTTAGGCCTTCGGGCGGGTGAAAAACTGTTTTTT
abundance: -
d_gene: -
j_gene: TRBJ1-4
v_gene: TRBV7-9

CDR3aa: CASSEAASGTDTQYF
CDR3nt: TGCGCCAGCAGTGAGGCGGCTAGCGGGACAGATACGCAGTATTTT
abundance: -
d_gene: TRBD2
j_gene: TRBJ2-3
v_gene: TRBV10-1

CDR3aa: CASSWREFNEQFF
CDR3nt: TGTGCCAGCAGCTGGCGGGAGTTCAATGAGCAGTTCTTC
abundance: -
d_gene: TRBD2
j_gene: TRBJ2-1
v_gene: TRBV7-2

CDR3aa: CASSDRQGSFSGNTIYF
CDR3nt: TGTGCCAGCAGTGACCGACAGGGCTCCTTCTCTGGAAACACCATATATTTT
abundance: -
d_gene: TRBD1
j_gene: TRBJ1-3
v_gene: TRBV2

CDR3aa: CASSSPGTSGRYEQFF
CDR3nt: TGTGCCAGCAGTTCCCCCGGGACTAGCGGGAGATATGAGCAGTTCTTC
abundance: -
d_gene: TRBD2
j_gene: TRBJ2-1
v_gene: TRBV28

CDR3aa: CASSQGISGRVTDTQYF
CDR3nt: TGTGCCAGCAGCCAGGGGATTAGCGGGAGGGTGACAGATACGCAGTATTTT
abundance: -
d_gene: TRBD2
j_gene: TRBJ2-3
v_gene: TRBV5-4

CDR3aa: CASSPFTTGSYEQYF
CDR3nt: TGTGCCAGCTCACCATTTACGACCGGATCCTACGAGCAGTACTTC
abundance: -
d_gene: -
j_gene: TRBJ2-7
v_gene: TRBV18

CDR3aa: CASSQGSALGYEKLFF
CDR3nt: TGTGCCAGCAGCCAGGGGTCGGCTCTGGGGTACGAAAAACTGTTTTTT
abundance: -
d_gene: -
j_gene: TRBJ1-4
v_gene: TRBV11-2

CDR3aa: CASRDRTGTEAFF
CDR3nt: TGTGCCAGCAGAGACAGGACGGGGACTGAAGCTTTCTTT
abundance: -
d_gene: -
j_gene: TRBJ1-1
v_gene: TRBV6-6

CDR3aa: CASSEQGSHTDTQYF
CDR3nt: TGTGCCAGCTCCGAACAGGGCTCTCACACAGATACGCAGTATTTT
abundance: few
d_gene: -
j_gene: TRBJ2-3
v_gene: TRBV18

CDR3aa: CASSPLAGGEQFF
CDR3nt: TGTGCCAGCAGCCCCTTAGCGGGAGGTGAGCAGTTCTTC
abundance: few
d_gene: TRBD2
j_gene: TRBJ2-1
v_gene: TRBV6-5

CDR3aa: CASSLAATSGSYEQYF
CDR3nt: TGTGCCAGCAGCTTAGCGGCGACTAGCGGGAGTTACGAGCAGTACTTC
abundance: -
d_gene: TRBD2
j_gene: TRBJ2-7
v_gene: TRBV7-2